This passage covers 6 T cell receptor beta chains from one sample sequenced in a study of response to subunit inactivated influenza vaccine. TCRdb ran MiXCR on the RT-PCR reads and lists one entry per CDR3 protein. The sample holds fewer than 400,000 distinct CDR3 sequences, 21% seen once. The source was PBMCs from blood, collected around 22 months after vaccination. The receptors stem from a man aged 50 to 69 who received an inactivated influenza vaccine.

The chain carries TRBV4-1 and TRBJ2-2; TRBD1 aligns across 9 bases. Trimming cost V 4 bases and J 5 bases; bases outside gene matches: 8. Germline V lookup: CDR1 MGHRA, CDR2 YSYEKL. The CDR3 has 16 amino acids. The CDR3 DNA reads TGCGCCAGCAGCCTCCGGGACAGGGAACAGACCGGGGAGCTGTTTTTT. It translates to CASSLRDREQTGELFF.

This clonotype came up many times. The genes are TRBV5-1 and TRBJ2-1; 10 bases match TRBD2. CDR1 is SGHRS, CDR2 YFSETQ, per germline. The CDR3 contains 15 residues. V lost 1 base and J lost 4; bases outside the gene matches: 2. The CDR3 region is CASSLRTSGYNEQFF. CDR3 coding DNA: TGCGCCAGCAGCTTGCGGACTAGCGGATACAATGAGCAGTTCTTC. Drawing the rest from reference TRBV5-1 and TRBJ2-1, the complete variable domain is KAGVTQTPRYLIKTRGQQVTLSCSPISGHRSVSWYQQTPGQGLQFLFEYFSETQRNKGNFPGRFSGRQFSNSRSEMNVSTLELGDSALYLCASSLRTSGYNEQFFGPGTRLTVL.

In its sample, this clonotype was seen many times. V is TRBV4-1 and J is TRBJ2-1; D is ambiguous. The CDR3 runs to 19 residues. Trimming removed 4 bases at V and 4 bases at J, with 26 bases between. CDR1 is MGHRA, CDR2 YSYEKL, per germline. In nucleotides, the CDR3 is TGCGCCAGCAGCCCCTCCCTATTGGCCCGGCGGAAGGCGTACAATGAGCAGTTCTTC. It translates to CASSPSLLARRKAYNEQFF.

V gene TRBV5-1 combines with J gene TRBJ1-6, with TRBD1 identical over 7 bases. V trimming: 0 bases; J trimming: 8 bases; junction bases outside the gene matches: 2. Germline lookup yields CDR1 SGHRS and CDR2 YFSETQ. The CDR3 length is 14 residues. The CDR3 here is CASSLGQGDSPLHF. The CDR3 DNA reads as TGCGCCAGCAGCTTGGGGCAGGGGGATTCACCCCTCCACTTT.

The rearrangement uses TRBV7-8 and TRBJ1-4; D remains ambiguous. The CDR3 runs to 16 residues. Germline V gene data show CDR1 as SGHVS and CDR2 as FQNEAQ. Trimming removed 1 base at V and 7 bases at J, with 16 bases between. DNA of the CDR3: TGTGCCAGCAGCTTAGTGGCGCGGACTTCAAGTGAAAAACTGTTTTTT. Translated: CASSLVARTSSEKLFF.

The DNA for the CDR3 is TGTGCCAGCAGCTTGGCGGGAGGGCAAACGAGAGAGACCCAGTACTTC. It translates to CASSLAGGQTRETQYF. J is TRBJ2-5 and V is TRBV5-4; 8 bases fit TRBD2. V lost 0 bases to trimming and J lost 4 bases; unmatched junction nucleotides: 8. This CDR3 has 16 residues. Germline loops: CDR1 SGHNT, CDR2 YYREEE (reference sequence).